Listed here is a single TCR beta chain. This specimen comes from a study of T cell changes during pregnancy in multiple sclerosis. The table came from immunoSEQ multiplex PCR; TCRdb's copy has only in-frame clones and leaves some out. Among approximately 47,000 clones listed, around 90% were seen once. The CDR3 is 14 amino acids. The V end lost 3 bases, the J end lost 1 base, and 12 bases lay between the germline ends. CDR1 is SQVTM, CDR2 ANQGSEA, per germline. The V call is TRBV29-1, the J call TRBJ1-1, with a possible D match to TRBD1 (6 bases). The sequence was collected from a female donor with multiple sclerosis, enrolled in a pregnancy study. The source was peripheral blood, collected in the first trimester of pregnancy. This CDR3 is CSVDRRGGNTEAFF. The DNA for the CDR3 is TGCAGCGTTGACCGGAGGGGGGGGAACACTGAAGCTTTCTTT.